What follows describes a single TCR beta chain. Blood draws occurred at baseline, cycle 4 day 1, and cycle 7 day 1. The data stem from a study of OX40 agonist ivuxolimab in advanced cancers. The repertoire was sequenced with immunoSEQ multiplex PCR; TCRdb's copy has only in-frame clones and lacks some. Counted here are about 73,000 clones, about 87% occurring once; the ten biggest clones make up roughly 0.56%. This clonotype originated in an adult with an advanced solid tumor such as melanoma, head and neck, liver or kidney cancer. This specimen was CD4+ or CD8+ T cells sorted from blood, taken in a trial of the OX40 agonist ivuxolimab.

The CDR3 DNA follows: TGTGCCAGTAGTATAGCGGGGGGGGACCCAAGGTACTCTGGGGCCAACGTCCTGACTTTC. Translation gives CASSIAGGDPRYSGANVLTF. The J gene is TRBJ2-6, the V gene TRBV19; 8 nucleotides align to TRBD2. Trimming at V came to 1 base and at J to 0 bases, leaving 11 bases not matched to a gene. The CDR3 is 20 amino acids. The germline CDR1 and CDR2 sequences are LNHDA and SQIVND (reference sequence). The whole variable domain, remainder taken from reference TRBV19 and TRBJ2-6, is DGGITQSPKYLFRKEGQNVTLSCEQNLNHDAMYWYRQDPGQGLRLIYYSQIVNDFQKGDIAEGYSVSREKKESFPLTVTSAQKNPTAFYLCASSIAGGDPRYSGANVLTFGAGSRLTVL.